This record concerns one T cell receptor (beta chain) sequence. A single count supports this clonotype. Its antigen target is currently unknown. Just one base apart from a much larger clone, this may be a read error. The germline V gene (reference sequence) provides CDR1 MNHEY and CDR2 SMNVEV. The CDR3 sequence holds 13 residues, the cysteine and phenylalanine included. Only the CDR3 region is kept as DNA, spanning 39 bases read in frame from base 1. TCR beta CDR3 regions were amplified from RNA transcripts for repertoire sequencing. HTBI primers and the Qiagen OneStep RT-PCR kit were used in a first-round RT-PCR, which was followed by a second-round multiplex PCR, size selection and purification. The libraries underwent paired-end sequencing with 100 bp reads on an Illumina HiSeq2000. The study's processing was this. SOAPnuke was used to process the reads, throwing out any read that had adapters, had uncalled bases, had a mean Phred below 15, or lacked an exact constant-primer or identifier match. High-quality paired reads were merged with COPE v1.2.5. Each unique nucleotide sequence was treated as a clonotype, and MiTCR v1.1 was used to align the clonotypes to the IMGT TRB V, D and J references. Analysis was restricted to V-J combinations with a frequency above 0.0001, which covered roughly 99% of repertoires. For each V-J combination, a TCR clonal expansion and chaos score was defined as F50 clonal expansion divided by the chaos observed in the TCRdist matrix. Welch's t-statistics and random forest were used to narrow the features down to roughly twelve V-J combinations, which were then fed into a naive Bayes classifier. Thyroid-blood repertoire similarity was quantified with the Morisita-Horn index. In TCRdb, the public reads were trimmed at Q25 with fastp and aligned with MiXCR, with productive beta chains retained. Each CDR3 protein appears once, grouped with its most common genes and DNA. In this record, the V and J calls reflect TCRdb's handling and not the investigators' own analysis. The sample data list hundreds of thousands of distinct CDR3 sequences, and 20% to 25% of these were observed just once. Around 3.1% of the sample is taken by the ten largest.

The sample comes from a study of Graves' ophthalmopathy and Graves' hyperthyroidism (dated by TCRdb to 2016 to 2019). Regarding the research as a whole: Peripheral blood was collected at initial diagnosis, before any treatment. In a handful of hyperthyroidism patients, the T-cell repertoire of thyroid tissue was compared with the T-cell repertoire of blood. The approximately 97 discovery patients were randomly divided into training and test sets at a 7:3 ratio. After sampling, hyperthyroidism patients received methimazole starting at 30 mg daily, and ophthalmopathy patients received high-dose intravenous methylprednisolone. The independent validation cohort included approximately 19 hyperthyroidism patients plus 17 patients who later progressed from hyperthyroidism to ophthalmopathy. The study used signatures of the TCR beta repertoire to tell Graves' ophthalmopathy apart from Graves' hyperthyroidism and to predict which patients would progress to ophthalmopathy. In total, some 130 blood samples were TCR-sequenced: fewer than 50 ophthalmopathy, roughly 80 hyperthyroidism and some 17 hyperthyroidism-to-ophthalmopathy patients. A discovery set of 95 to 100 patients (approximately 42 ophthalmopathy, about 59 stable hyperthyroidism) was enrolled to explore V-J signatures distinguishing ophthalmopathy from hyperthyroidism. On the study overall, not on this receptor specifically: The 13-signature model separated ophthalmopathy from stable hyperthyroidism with around 90% sensitivity and 81.08% specificity in cross-validation, and 80%/75% in the test set. No statistical method was used to set the sample size in advance, and the investigators knew which group each participant was assigned to. Most expanded thyroid clonotypes with frequency above 0.001 were also detected in blood, suggesting blood repertoires may reflect the thyroid immune response. In validation, the model predicted ophthalmopathy progression with about 70% sensitivity and approximately 75% specificity; some 13 predicted patients were CT-confirmed with GO in a median of around 6.5 months.

A patient counted as having stable hyperthyroidism if there was no progression to ophthalmopathy within 18 months of follow-up. The hyperthyroidism patients were 18 to 65 years old and newly diagnosed, with a disease duration of less than 2 months. Anyone with other autoimmune diseases, uncontrolled infections, pregnancy or lactation was excluded from the study. Clinical symptoms, serum thyroxine, TRAb, thyroid ultrasound and orbital computed tomography were used for diagnosis. Using Ficoll-Paque density gradient centrifugation, PBMCs were isolated from 9.5 to 10 ml of fresh peripheral blood. Trizol reagent was used to extract the total RNA, and its quality was then checked on an Agilent 2100 Bioanalyzer.

The V and J genes are TRBV27 and TRBJ2-7, and TRBD1 aligns with 9 junction nucleotides. The sequencing input was peripheral blood. The TCR sequence derives from a woman under 30 with stable Graves' hyperthyroidism. Donor details come from another sample of the same person, matched by shared clones. The CDR3 region: CAGSETGGYEQYF. The DNA sequence is given as TGTGCCGGCAGTGAGACAGGGGGCTACGAGCAGTACTTC.